The 29 T cell receptor beta chains in this list originate from one sample, sequenced in a study of blood T cell repertoires in COVID-19. Clones were sequenced by immunoSEQ multiplex PCR, and TCRdb holds only the in-frame ones, with some missing. The sample lists more than 95,000 clones, roughly 84% occurring once. Sequencing was performed on peripheral blood. These receptors were taken from a man in his sixties with acute or convalescent COVID-19.

The V call is TRBV19, the J call TRBJ2-1; the D gene is possibly TRBD1 (5 bases). This CDR3 region has 13 residues. V was trimmed by 4 bases and J by 4 bases, leaving 8 bases between them. Per germline, CDR1 LNHDA and CDR2 SQIVND (reference sequence). CDR3 nucleotides: TGTGCCAGTAGTAGGGGCCCATACAATGAGCAGTTCTTC. Translating gives CASSRGPYNEQFF.

The J gene is TRBJ2-2, the V gene TRBV2; D is ambiguous. The CDR3 contains 13 residues. CDR1 and CDR2 (germline): SNHLY, FYNNEI. V was shortened by 4 bases and J by 4 bases, with 7 bases between the two germline ends. The chain's CDR3 is CASSGASTGELFF. Written as DNA, the CDR3 is TGTGCCAGCAGTGGGGCAAGCACCGGGGAGCTGTTTTTT. The entire variable domain, with the rest obtained from reference TRBV2 and TRBJ2-2, is as follows: EPEVTQTPSHQVTQMGQEVILRCVPISNHLYFYWYRQILGQKVEFLVSFYNNEISEKSEIFDDQFSVERPDGSNFTLKIRSTKLEDSAMYFCASSGASTGELFFGEGSRLTVL.

Turning to this clone: Compared with germline, one end of the junction differs, possibly owing to a read error. V is TRBV7-9 and J is TRBJ2-3, with TRBD2 matching over 10 bases. The CDR3 totals 16 residues. Looked up from germline, CDR1 is SEHNR and CDR2 is FQNEAQ (reference sequence). This chain's CDR3 is CASSISSGRSIDTQYF. The CDR3 DNA sequence: TGTGCCAGCAGCATCTCTAGCGGGAGAAGCATAGATACGCAGTATTTT.

The chain joins TRBV6-5 to TRBJ1-6, with D unclear. V was clipped by 6 bases and J by 8 bases, with 11 bases between them. The CDR3 is 13 amino acids. Germline loops: CDR1 MNHEY, CDR2 SVGAGI. The CDR3 DNA sequence: TGTGCCAGCAGCCACAACCCGTATTCACCCCTCCACTTT. Translating gives CASSHNPYSPLHF.

A single count supports this clone. This chain connects TRBV27 to TRBJ1-5; TRBD1 matches at 7 bases. After removal of 3 bases from V and 3 bases from J, the junction contained 2 bases not matched to a gene. CDR1 and CDR2 from the germline V gene are MNHEY and SMNVEV (reference sequence). The CDR3 runs to 14 residues. The CDR3 loop reads CASSFDRDNQPQHF. In DNA, the CDR3 is TGTGCCAGCAGTTTTGACAGGGACAATCAGCCCCAGCATTTT.

The chain has TRBV9 and TRBJ2-1; a possible D gene is TRBD1 (6 bases). The germline V gene has CDR1 SGDLS and CDR2 YYNGEE. The CDR3 has 13 residues. The ends were cut back, 1 base at V and 10 bases at J, with 12 bases in the middle. CDR3 residues: CASSVLGGKEQFF. As DNA, the CDR3 is TGTGCCAGCAGCGTACTAGGGGGTAAAGAGCAGTTCTTC.

This chain links TRBV28 with TRBJ2-7; TRBD2 aligns across 9 bases. CDR3 length: 15 amino acids. Germline CDR1 is MDHEN and CDR2 is SYDVKM. V was clipped by 1 base and J by 3 bases; unmatched bases: 4. CDR3 DNA sequence: TGTGCCAGCAGTTTATTTGTGACTAGCGGCTACGAGCAGTACTTC. This sequence encodes CASSLFVTSGYEQYF. The full variable domain, in which reference TRBV28 and TRBJ2-7 provide the parts outside the CDR3, is DVKVTQSSRYLVKRTGEKVFLECVQDMDHENMFWYRQDPGLGLRLIYFSYDVKMKEKGDIPEGYSVSREKKERFSLILESASTNQTSMYLCASSLFVTSGYEQYFGPGTRLTVT.

The CDR3 sequence is CASRDTGQNYEQYF. CDR3 in DNA: TGTGCCAGCAGAGATACCGGACAAAACTACGAGCAGTACTTC. The chain carries TRBV2 and TRBJ2-7; a weak D match, TRBD1 (5 bases). The CDR3 totals 14 residues. The germline V gene encodes CDR1 SNHLY and CDR2 FYNNEI. With 6 bases removed from V and 3 bases from J, the gap between germline ends came to 15 bases.

V gene TRBV15 combines with J gene TRBJ1-2; 7 bases line up with TRBD1. V dropped 1 base and J dropped 3; count of bases not matched to a gene: 2. The germline V gene encodes CDR1 LNHNV and CDR2 YYDKDF (reference sequence). This CDR3 is 14 amino acids long. CDR3 DNA sequence: TGTGCCACCAGCAGAGGAGGGACAGACTATGGCTACACCTTC. This codes for CATSRGGTDYGYTF.

The genes are TRBV28 and TRBJ1-2; possibly TRBD1 for D (5 bases). CDR1 and CDR2 from the germline V gene are MDHEN and SYDVKM. The CDR3 is made up of 12 amino acids. V lost 10 bases and J lost 2, with 11 bases in between. In DNA form, the CDR3 reads TGTGCCACTCCAGGGTCGAACTATGGCTACACCTTC. Its translation: CATPGSNYGYTF.

This clone was detected only once. CDR3 coding DNA: TGTGCCAGCAGTGACGGGACTAGCGGGAAGTATGAGCAGTTCTTC. Translating gives CASSDGTSGKYEQFF. The chain carries TRBV6-4 and TRBJ2-1; TRBD2 agrees at 13 bases. The J segment lost 8 bases and the V segment lost 2 bases, leaving 3 bases of the junction unmatched. The CDR3 contains 15 residues. The germline V gene encodes CDR1 MRHNA and CDR2 SNTAGT.

The rearrangement joins TRBV13 to TRBJ2-2; 9 nucleotides agree with TRBD2. This CDR3 has 16 residues. Germline CDR1 is PRHDT and CDR2 is FYEKMQ (reference sequence). J was trimmed by 3 bases and V by 3 bases; bases with no gene match: 5. For the CDR3, the DNA is TGTGCCAGCAGCTTTAGCGGGAGAAGGGACACCGGGGAGCTGTTTTTT. Translated: CASSFSGRRDTGELFF.

The chain couples TRBV25-1 to TRBJ1-2; the D gene is possibly TRBD1 (6 bases). Per germline, CDR1 MGHDK and CDR2 SYGVNS. The CDR3 consists of 14 residues. V was pared by 4 bases and J by 8 bases, with 17 bases between. This CDR3 reads CASSGLPAGGGYTF. The CDR3 coding sequence is TGTGCCAGCAGTGGGCTACCCGCGGGGGGCGGCTACACCTTC.

The rearrangement joins TRBV11-3 to TRBJ2-7, with D possibly TRBD1 on 5 matching bases. The CDR3 is made up of 13 amino acids. Trimming shortened V by 1 base and J by 5 bases, and 9 bases separated the two germline ends. Germline values: CDR1 SGHNT, CDR2 YENEEA. The chain's CDR3 is CASSLGRAHEQYF. As DNA, the CDR3 is TGTGCCAGCAGCTTAGGCAGGGCCCACGAGCAGTACTTC.

The gene calls are TRBV11-2 and TRBJ1-6, with TRBD1 as a possible D gene (5 bases). Trimming stripped 3 bases from V and 6 bases from J, with 9 bases between. The CDR3 loop spans 14 amino acids. CDR1 SGHAT and CDR2 FQNNGV come from the germline V gene. This CDR3 reads CASSLTESNSPLHF. The CDR3 DNA reads as TGTGCCAGCAGCTTGACAGAAAGTAATTCACCCCTCCACTTT.

The rearrangement joins TRBV12-5 to TRBJ1-5; tentatively, D is TRBD1 (5 bases). From germline, CDR1 is LGHNT and CDR2 FRNRAP. The CDR3 loop spans 14 amino acids. V lost 4 bases and J lost 2, with 9 bases in between. In DNA form, the CDR3 reads TGTGCTAGTGGTTGGGGGGACGGCAATCAGCCCCAGCATTTT. Its translation is CASGWGDGNQPQHF.

This clone was seen only once. The CDR3 DNA is TGTGCCAGCAGATCAGACAGGGTTAATGAAAAACTGTTTTTT. It specifies CASRSDRVNEKLFF. The rearrangement uses TRBV9 and TRBJ1-4; 7 nucleotides match TRBD1. Germline V lookup: CDR1 SGDLS, CDR2 YYNGEE. V lost 5 bases and J lost 4; bases outside the gene matches: 5. CDR3 size: 14 residues.

The chain is built from TRBV6-5 and TRBJ2-2; no clear D. The CDR3 runs to 13 residues. V shed 6 bases and J shed 6 bases, with 11 bases lying between them. Germline lookup yields CDR1 MNHEY and CDR2 SVGAGI. CDR3 protein: CASRGAYPGELFF. Written as DNA, the CDR3 is TGTGCCAGCAGAGGAGCGTATCCCGGGGAGCTGTTTTTT.

This clone was seen many times. The chain couples TRBV5-6 to TRBJ1-3; the match to TRBD1 covers 8 bases. V was pared by 3 bases and J by 4 bases, with 9 bases of the junction left unmatched. Germline values: CDR1 SGHDT, CDR2 YYEEEE. The CDR3 sequence is 16 residues long. The CDR3 bases are TGTGCCAGCAGCTACCGGCAGGGGGCGCTCGGAAACACCATATATTTT. Its protein product is CASSYRQGALGNTIYF.

CDR3 DNA: TGTGCCAGCAGTTTCTTGACGGGGGGCGCGTCCTATAATTCACCCCTCCACTTT. It encodes CASSFLTGGASYNSPLHF. The V gene is TRBV28, the J gene TRBJ1-6, with a possible D match to TRBD1 (6 bases). Trimming shortened V by 3 bases and J by 1 base, and 16 bases separated the two germline ends. In germline, CDR1 is MDHEN, CDR2 SYDVKM. The CDR3 runs to 18 residues.

V and J are TRBV18 and TRBJ2-1, with TRBD2 identical over 7 bases. Germline CDR1 and CDR2: KGHSH and LQKENI. This CDR3 spans 16 amino acids. The ends lost 3 bases at V and 0 bases at J; junction bases unmatched: 5. The CDR3 DNA reads as TGTGCCAGCTCACCGTTCGGACTAGACTCCTACAATGAGCAGTTCTTC. Its translation is CASSPFGLDSYNEQFF.

The sample holds one count of this clone. The chain joins TRBV24-1 to TRBJ1-2, with 9 bases that match TRBD1. The CDR3 extends over 16 amino acids. V was pared by 3 bases and J by 4 bases, with 8 bases of the junction left unmatched. Germline CDR1 and CDR2: KGHDR and SFDVKD. The CDR3 sequence: CATSDGRTGEAYGYTF. The CDR3 bases are TGTGCCACCAGTGATGGACGGACAGGGGAGGCCTATGGCTACACCTTC.

This sequence joins TRBV28 and TRBJ2-7, with 9 nucleotides matching TRBD1. The V segment lost 6 bases and the J segment 2 bases; nucleotides outside the gene matches: 5. Per the germline V gene, CDR1 is MDHEN and CDR2 is SYDVKM. The CDR3 contains 14 residues. The DNA of the CDR3 is TGTGCCAGCAGATCGGACAGGGGCGCCTACGAGCAGTACTTC. Translating it yields CASRSDRGAYEQYF.

The V call is TRBV18, the J call TRBJ1-1, with D possibly being TRBD1 (5 bases). Trimming removed 5 bases at V and 4 bases at J, with 14 bases between. In germline, CDR1 is KGHSH, CDR2 LQKENI. The CDR3 contains 14 residues. In nucleotides, the CDR3 is TGTGCCAGCTCAGCAATCAGGGTATTCACTGAAGCTTTCTTT. Translated: CASSAIRVFTEAFF.

The rearrangement joins TRBV5-1 to TRBJ1-2; a weak D match, TRBD1 (6 bases). Trimming took off 4 bases at V and 7 bases at J, with 14 bases between the two ends. There are 13 residues in the CDR3. Germline values: CDR1 SGHRS, CDR2 YFSETQ. The CDR3 here is CASSDKQGLGYTF. The CDR3 bases are TGCGCCAGCAGCGATAAACAGGGTCTTGGCTACACCTTC.

V is TRBV18 and J is TRBJ1-1, with a possible D match to TRBD1 (5 bases). This CDR3 is 13 amino acids long. Trimming left V 4 bases short and J 3 bases short, with 9 bases between. From germline, CDR1 is KGHSH and CDR2 LQKENI. CDR3 bases: TGTGCCAGCTCACAGAAAGGGGACACTGAAGCTTTCTTT. This gives the protein CASSQKGDTEAFF.

The chain is built from TRBV19 and TRBJ1-1; TRBD1 might be the D (5 bases). The CDR3 covers 15 residues. CDR1 and CDR2 from the germline V gene are LNHDA and SQIVND (reference sequence). V was cut by 5 bases and J by 0 bases, with 13 bases left in between. The CDR3 sequence is CASSVRTPLNTEAFF. The CDR3 DNA sequence: TGTGCCAGTAGTGTGCGGACACCCCTGAACACTGAAGCTTTCTTT.

The chain is built from TRBV5-1 and TRBJ1-3, with 10 bases matching TRBD1. Per germline, CDR1 SGHRS and CDR2 YFSETQ. V shed 4 bases and J 0 bases; nucleotides not matched to a gene: 4. CDR3 length: 16 residues. Here the CDR3 DNA reads TGCGCCAGCAGCACGGGGGACAGGGGCTCTGGAAACACCATATATTTT. It translates to CASSTGDRGSGNTIYF.

There are many counts of this clone. The chain joins TRBV6-1 to TRBJ1-3, with D unresolved. This CDR3 contains 16 residues. CDR1 and CDR2 (germline): MNHNS, SASEGT. The V end was cut by 3 bases, the J end by 0 bases, with 12 bases between. DNA of the CDR3: TGTGCCAGCAGTGACGCAGGAATTCCCTCTGGAAACACCATATATTTT. The encoded protein is CASSDAGIPSGNTIYF.